Detailed here is one T cell receptor beta chain. The investigators amplified TCR beta CDR3 regions from RNA transcripts. A set of HTBI primers served as the primers for a first-round RT-PCR of the TCR CDR3. MiXCR was run by TCRdb on the multiplex PCR reads, yielding one entry per CDR3 protein. The repertoire holds around 280,000 distinct CDR3 sequences, with roughly 13% as singletons. CDR1 is DFQATT and CDR2 is SNEGSKA in the germline V gene (reference sequence). Trimming took 1 base from V and 4 from J, leaving 11 bases between them. The CDR3 totals 15 residues. The data were taken from a study of T cells in Graves' hyperthyroidism and ophthalmopathy.

The sequenced sample consisted of blood. This clonotype was sampled from a middle-aged woman with Graves' hyperthyroidism. The chain couples TRBV20-1 to TRBJ2-6, with D tentatively TRBD1 (5 bases). The CDR3 region has the DNA TGCAGTGCTAGAGGAGCAGGGCGCGGGGCCAACGTCCTGACTTTC. This sequence encodes CSARGAGRGANVLTF.